Shown below are 15 T cell receptor beta chains from a single sample sequenced in a study of neurological immune-mediated disorders. Via MiXCR, TCRdb re-called the 5' RACE reads, giving one row per CDR3 protein. The sample has roughly 56,000 distinct CDR3 sequences; 3% to 3.5% are singletons. Sequencing used PBMCs. The receptors here all came from a woman aged 60-70 years with multiple sclerosis.

The chain couples TRBV24-1 to TRBJ2-3; 11 nucleotides match TRBD1. This CDR3 comprises 16 residues. Germline-derived CDR1 and CDR2 are KGHDR and SFDVKD. After removal of 3 bases from V and 5 bases from J, the junction contained 6 bases not matched to a gene. The CDR3 coding sequence is TGTGCCACCAGTGATCCGGGACAGGGGGATATAGATACGCAGTATTTT. It specifies CATSDPGQGDIDTQYF.

This rearrangement joins TRBV7-6 to TRBJ2-1; 10 bases map to TRBD2. With 8 bases clipped from V and 8 bases from J, the junction kept 15 bases outside the gene matches. The germline V gene has CDR1 SGHVS and CDR2 FNYEAQ. The CDR3 has 16 residues. CDR3 residues: CASLSRTSGAGDEQFF. CDR3 nucleotides: TGTGCCAGCCTCTCACGGACTAGCGGCGCGGGGGATGAGCAGTTCTTC.

This clonotype was seen at least ten times. The rearrangement uses TRBV4-3 and TRBJ2-7; possibly TRBD1 for D (5 bases). V was trimmed by 1 base and J by 4 bases, leaving 8 bases between them. The CDR3 has 13 residues. CDR1 LGHNA and CDR2 YSLEER come from the germline V gene. CDR3 protein: CASSQAQGYEQYF. Written as DNA, the CDR3 is TGCGCCAGCAGCCAAGCTCAGGGATACGAGCAGTACTTC.

The chain recombines TRBV7-6 with TRBJ2-1; 11 nucleotides line up with TRBD2. CDR1 is SGHVS, CDR2 FNYEAQ, per germline. The CDR3 runs 16 residues. The ends lost 5 bases at V and 0 bases at J; junction bases unmatched: 3. The DNA for the CDR3 is TGTGCCAGCAGCCCCACTAGCGGGAGCTCCTACAATGAGCAGTTCTTC. This encodes CASSPTSGSSYNEQFF.

This clonotype appeared many times. The chain couples TRBV14 to TRBJ1-2; perhaps TRBD1 as D (6 bases). Germline V CDR1 and CDR2: SGHDN, FVKESK. CDR3 length: 19 amino acids. V lost 0 bases and J lost 0, with 20 bases in between. In nucleotides, the CDR3 is TGTGCCAGCAGCCAAGAAATGTGGACAGCCGAGCGGACTAACTATGGCTACACCTTC. This gives the protein CASSQEMWTAERTNYGYTF.

This clonotype was recorded many times. The rearrangement joins TRBV5-1 to TRBJ2-2; 7 positions match TRBD2. Germline values: CDR1 SGHRS, CDR2 YFSETQ. There are 15 residues in the CDR3. V lost 1 base to trimming and J lost 7 bases; unmatched junction nucleotides: 7. In DNA, the CDR3 is TGCGCCAGCAGCTTGTCCGGGAGGCAGAACGGGGAGCTGTTTTTT. As protein: CASSLSGRQNGELFF.

Ten or more counts support this clonotype. The gene calls are TRBV20-1 and TRBJ2-1, with TRBD1 identical over 8 bases. The CDR3 runs to 16 residues. Germline V gives CDR1 DFQATT, CDR2 SNEGSKA (reference sequence). The V gene end was trimmed by 8 bases and the J gene end by 4 bases; junction bases not matched to a gene: 16. In nucleotides, the CDR3 is TGCAGTCCGACCACAAGACGACAGGGGTGGTACAATGAGCAGTTCTTC. Its translation: CSPTTRRQGWYNEQFF.

This clonotype was recorded many times. This sequence joins TRBV5-1 and TRBJ2-1; D is unclear. The V gene's germline CDR1 is SGHRS and CDR2 YFSETQ. The CDR3 runs 15 residues. Trimming left V 5 bases short and J 0 bases short, with 12 bases between. This CDR3 is CASSLSARSYNEQFF. The CDR3 bases are TGCGCCAGCAGTCTTTCAGCCCGCTCCTACAATGAGCAGTTCTTC. Together with reference TRBV5-1 and TRBJ2-1, the CDR3 gives the full variable domain: KAGVTQTPRYLIKTRGQQVTLSCSPISGHRSVSWYQQTPGQGLQFLFEYFSETQRNKGNFPGRFSGRQFSNSRSEMNVSTLELGDSALYLCASSLSARSYNEQFFGPGTRLTVL.

This clonotype was counted ten times or more. The chain employs TRBV29-1 and TRBJ1-2, with D perhaps matching TRBD1 (5 bases). Trimming took 0 bases from V and 14 from J, leaving 13 bases between them. This CDR3 has 11 residues. Germline-derived CDR1 and CDR2 are SQVTM and ANQGSEA. The CDR3 region is CSVEDSGLRTF. CDR3 in DNA: TGCAGCGTTGAAGATTCAGGGCTGAGGACCTTC.

With respect to this clonotype: Being one base from a much bigger clone, this may be a read error. The V gene is TRBV28, the J gene TRBJ1-6; D may be TRBD1 (5 bases). Per the germline V gene, CDR1 is MDHEN and CDR2 is SYDVKM. The CDR3 consists of 13 residues. CDR3: CASSSAGNSPLNF. Written as DNA, the CDR3 is TGTGCCAGCAGCTCCGCAGGGAATTCACCCCTCAACTTT.

At least ten counts were recorded for this clonotype. The gene calls are TRBV12-3 or TRBV12-4 and TRBJ2-2; 10 bases align to TRBD2. The CDR3 runs 16 residues. V shed 5 bases and J 4 bases; nucleotides not matched to a gene: 7. The DNA for the CDR3 is TGTGCCAGCAGTGGCCGTAGCGGGAGGATCACCGGGGAGCTGTTTTTT. This translates into CASSGRSGRITGELFF.

There are many counts of this clonotype. The chain links TRBV20-1 to TRBJ1-1; tentatively, D is TRBD1 (6 bases). Germline V gene lookup returns CDR1 DFQATT and CDR2 SNEGSKA (reference sequence). The V gene lost 6 bases and the J gene lost 0 bases, with 14 bases spanning the gap. This CDR3 has 14 residues. CDR3 sequence (DNA): TGCAGTGCCCCAGCAGGGGCCATGAACACTGAAGCTTTCTTT. Its protein product is CSAPAGAMNTEAFF.

In its sample, this clonotype was seen many times. The V and J genes are TRBV20-1 and TRBJ2-7; perhaps D is TRBD1 or TRBD2 (5 bases each). CDR3 size: 11 residues. Per germline, CDR1 DFQATT and CDR2 SNEGSKA (reference sequence). V dropped 6 bases and J dropped 4 bases, with 10 bases sitting between them. CDR3 protein: CSARDEYEQYF. CDR3 sequence (DNA): TGCAGTGCCAGGGACGAATACGAGCAGTACTTC.

The table lists this clonotype with many counts. CDR3 nucleotide sequence: TGCAGTGCTAGGTCGGGTCTATCGTGGGGCTACACCTTC. This sequence encodes CSARSGLSWGYTF. The rearrangement joins TRBV20-1 to TRBJ1-2; D not certain. V dropped 3 bases and J dropped 8 bases, with 16 bases sitting between them. This CDR3 spans 13 amino acids. From germline, CDR1 is DFQATT and CDR2 SNEGSKA (reference sequence).

This clonotype has at least ten counts. The rearrangement uses TRBV7-9 and TRBJ1-1; 7 bases are shared with TRBD1. This CDR3 is built from 15 residues. V gave up 5 bases and J gave up 0 bases; unmatched junction bases: 6. CDR1 is SEHNR and CDR2 is FQNEAQ in the germline V gene (reference sequence). The CDR3 nucleotides read TGTGCCAGCAGCCGGGACAGACCCATGAACACTGAAGCTTTCTTT. It codes for CASSRDRPMNTEAFF. Drawing the rest from reference TRBV7-9 and TRBJ1-1, the complete variable domain is DTGVSQNPRHKITKRGQNVTFRCDPISEHNRLYWYRQTLGQGPEFLTYFQNEAQLEKSRLLSDRFSAERPKGSFSTLEIQRTEQGDSAMYLCASSRDRPMNTEAFFGQGTRLTVV.